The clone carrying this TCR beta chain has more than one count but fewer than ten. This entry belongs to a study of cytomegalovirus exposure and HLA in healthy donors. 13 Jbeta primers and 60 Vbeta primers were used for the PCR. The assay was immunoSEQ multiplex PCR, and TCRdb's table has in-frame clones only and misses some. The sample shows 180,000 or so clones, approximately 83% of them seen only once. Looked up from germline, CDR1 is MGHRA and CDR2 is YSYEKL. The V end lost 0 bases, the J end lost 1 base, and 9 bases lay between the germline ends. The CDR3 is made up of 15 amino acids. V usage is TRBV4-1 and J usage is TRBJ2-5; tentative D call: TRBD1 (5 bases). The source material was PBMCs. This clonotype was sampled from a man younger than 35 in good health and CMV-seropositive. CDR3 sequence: CASSQEGRAQETQYF. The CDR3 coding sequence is TGCGCCAGCAGCCAAGAGGGCAGGGCCCAAGAGACCCAGTACTTC.